The 27 T cell receptor beta chains presented below share a single source sample, sequenced in a study of T cell responses to AZD1222 COVID-19 vaccine. Repertoires were generated with immunoSEQ multiplex PCR, while TCRdb's copy carries only in-frame clones and drops some. Here the sample spans around 150,000 clones, 84% being singletons. The source material was peripheral blood, sampled on day 0 of AZD1222 vaccination. These receptors all come from an adult in good health.

The V call is TRBV10-3, the J call TRBJ1-2; D may be TRBD1 (5 bases). Germline V CDR1 and CDR2: ENHRY, SYGVKD. V was cut by 11 bases and J by 4 bases, with 14 bases left in between. This CDR3 region has 12 residues. This CDR3 is CASGPGTYGYTF. In DNA form, the CDR3 reads TGTGCCTCAGGGCCAGGTACCTATGGCTACACCTTC.

This rearrangement joins TRBV3-1 (or the pseudogene TRBV3-2) to TRBJ2-6, with D perhaps matching TRBD2 (5 bases). Germline V gene sequence: CDR1 LGHDT, CDR2 YNNKEL (reference sequence). This CDR3 spans 17 amino acids. V was trimmed by 4 bases and J by 1 base, leaving 14 bases between them. In nucleotides, the CDR3 is TGTGCCAGCAGCCGCGACACCGAGGGATCTGGGGCCAACGTCCTGACTTTC. Translation: CASSRDTEGSGANVLTF.

This chain connects TRBV14 to TRBJ2-1, with 8 bases that match TRBD1. Germline V CDR1 and CDR2: SGHDN, FVKESK. The ends lost 4 bases at V and 5 bases at J; junction bases unmatched: 13. The CDR3 is made up of 17 amino acids. The CDR3 loop is CASSRPGWQGAHNEQFF. CDR3 in DNA: TGTGCCAGCAGCCGACCGGGGTGGCAGGGGGCCCACAATGAGCAGTTCTTC.

This clone was counted between two and nine times. V and J are TRBV6-6 and TRBJ2-7, with D uncertain. CDR1 and CDR2 from the germline V gene are MNHNY and SVGAGI (reference sequence). CDR3 length: 21 residues. The V gene lost 5 bases and the J gene lost 0 bases, with 32 bases spanning the gap. CDR3: CASSPLRVAANTLRSSYEQYF. CDR3 DNA: TGTGCCAGCAGTCCACTTCGAGTAGCAGCTAACACCCTGAGGAGCTCCTACGAGCAGTACTTC.

This clone was picked up a small number of times. V and J are TRBV3-1 (or the pseudogene TRBV3-2) and TRBJ2-7; a possible D gene is TRBD1 (5 bases). This CDR3 contains 14 residues. The V and J ends lost 1 base and 2 bases respectively, with 9 bases between them. CDR1 and CDR2 (germline): LGHDT, YNNKEL (reference sequence). CDR3 in amino acids: CASSQGGSTYEQYF. CDR3 nucleotide sequence: TGTGCCAGCAGCCAAGGGGGCAGTACCTACGAGCAGTACTTC.

This chain connects TRBV11-2 to TRBJ1-2; no clear D gene. Germline-derived CDR1 and CDR2 are SGHAT and FQNNGV. The CDR3 spans 17 residues. With 5 bases removed from V and 2 bases from J, the gap between germline ends came to 21 bases. For the CDR3, the DNA is TGTGCCAGCAGCCGTACGACGAGCCTAACAGTGAACTATGGCTACACCTTC. Amino acids: CASSRTTSLTVNYGYTF. Full variable domain (outside the CDR3, taken from reference TRBV11-2 and TRBJ1-2): EAGVAQSPRYKIIEKRQSVAFWCNPISGHATLYWYQQILGQGPKLLIQFQNNGVVDDSQLPKDRFSAERLKGVDSTLKIQPAKLEDSAVYLCASSRTTSLTVNYGYTFGSGTRLTVV.

This chain connects TRBV6-7 to TRBJ1-5, with TRBD1 matching over 8 bases. TRBV6-7 is designated an ORF whose function remains uncertain. V lost 0 bases to trimming and J lost 4 bases; unmatched junction nucleotides: 5. This CDR3 has 16 residues. CDR3: CASSYSYRGVNQPQHF. The CDR3 nucleotides read TGTGCCAGCAGTTACTCTTACAGGGGGGTAAATCAGCCCCAGCATTTT.

The gene calls are TRBV7-3 and TRBJ2-7; D may match TRBD1 or TRBD2 (5 bases each). CDR1 SGHTA and CDR2 FQGTGA come from the germline V gene. The CDR3 runs to 14 residues. Trimming left V 3 bases short and J 7 bases short, with 16 bases between. As DNA, the CDR3 is TGTGCCAGCAGCTTGGGGACGTCCGGGGATGAGCAGTACTTC. Its protein product is CASSLGTSGDEQYF.

The rearrangement uses TRBV3-1 (or the pseudogene TRBV3-2) and TRBJ2-7, with D maybe TRBD2 (6 bases). CDR1 is LGHDT and CDR2 is YNNKEL in the germline V gene (reference sequence). CDR3 length: 12 amino acids. V was cut by 1 base and J by 9 bases, with 10 bases left in between. The chain's CDR3 is CASSQAWGGQYF. The CDR3 bases are TGTGCCAGCAGCCAAGCGTGGGGAGGGCAGTACTTC.

The chain has TRBV15 and TRBJ1-5; TRBD1 might be the D (5 bases). The CDR3 contains 15 residues. The germline V gene encodes CDR1 LNHNV and CDR2 YYDKDF (reference sequence). V dropped 1 base and J dropped 4 bases, with 11 bases sitting between them. The CDR3: CATSRAGRTNQPQHF. The CDR3 nucleotides are TGTGCCACCAGCAGAGCGGGACGGACAAATCAGCCCCAGCATTTT.

V and J are TRBV9 and TRBJ1-3; the D is unclear. Trimming pared 0 bases from V and 2 bases from J, leaving 9 bases between. The CDR3 has 15 amino acids. Germline V gene sequence: CDR1 SGDLS, CDR2 YYNGEE. This CDR3 is CASSVEGGTGNTIYF. DNA for the CDR3: TGTGCCAGCAGCGTAGAGGGAGGGACTGGAAACACCATATATTTT.

This clone has a handful of counts. This chain connects TRBV28 to TRBJ1-2; D perhaps matches TRBD1 (6 bases). Trimming took 6 bases from V and 0 from J, leaving 11 bases between them. CDR3 length equals 14 residues. Germline CDR1 MDHEN, CDR2 SYDVKM. CDR3 DNA sequence: TGTGCCAGCAGCCCGACAGGAGCTAACTATGGCTACACCTTC. Translated: CASSPTGANYGYTF.

The genes are TRBV6-2 or TRBV6-3 and TRBJ1-2; D may be TRBD1 (6 bases). The V gene's germline CDR1 is MNHEY and CDR2 SVGEGT. The CDR3 consists of 16 residues. Trimming removed 6 bases from V and 4 bases from J, with 21 bases in between. CDR3 nucleotide sequence: TGTGCCAGCAGCCAACAGGGAGCCCAATTGTCCTATGGCTACACCTTC. Protein sequence: CASSQQGAQLSYGYTF.

The chain carries TRBV5-1 and TRBJ1-4; TRBD1 aligns across 8 bases. After removal of 2 bases from V and 4 bases from J, the junction contained 1 base not matched to a gene. The germline V gene encodes CDR1 SGHRS and CDR2 YFSETQ. The CDR3 has 14 amino acids. The CDR3 region is CASSLQGDNEKLFF. The CDR3 region has the DNA TGCGCCAGCAGCTTACAGGGGGATAATGAAAAACTGTTTTTT.

The chain couples TRBV7-9 to TRBJ1-1; 8 nucleotides align to TRBD1. This CDR3 contains 15 residues. The J segment lost 3 bases and the V segment lost 2 bases, leaving 5 bases of the junction unmatched. Per the germline V gene, CDR1 is SEHNR and CDR2 is FQNEAQ (reference sequence). The CDR3 DNA sequence: TGTGCCAGCAGCTTACGGCAGGGGGCGGACACTGAAGCTTTCTTT. This encodes CASSLRQGADTEAFF.

The rearrangement links TRBV7-2 to TRBJ2-2, with 14 nucleotides matching TRBD2. Germline V lookup: CDR1 SGHTA, CDR2 FQGNSA. V gave up 5 bases and J gave up 5 bases; unmatched junction bases: 4. This CDR3 has 16 amino acids. Here the CDR3 DNA reads TGTGCCAGCAGCCTGGGACTAGCGGGGGTTACCGGGGAGCTGTTTTTT. This sequence encodes CASSLGLAGVTGELFF.

This chain connects TRBV19 to TRBJ2-3, with 7 bases aligning to TRBD1. This CDR3 region has 16 residues. Germline V CDR1 and CDR2: LNHDA, SQIVND (reference sequence). V lost 3 bases and J lost 0; bases outside the gene matches: 6. CDR3 residues: CASSIIGTASTDTQYF. The CDR3 bases are TGTGCCAGTAGTATTATCGGGACAGCTAGCACAGATACGCAGTATTTT.

This clone occurred once. The chain's CDR3 is CASSFGSAGNEKLFF. The CDR3 nucleotides read TGTGCCAGCTCCTTTGGGAGCGCCGGTAATGAAAAACTGTTTTTT. V gene TRBV5-6 combines with J gene TRBJ1-4; D call uncertain. Germline V gene data show CDR1 as SGHDT and CDR2 as YYEEEE. The length of the CDR3 is 15 residues. V lost 7 bases, J lost 4 bases, and 17 bases lay in between.

The CDR3 nucleotides are TGCGCCAGCAGCCCGGGACCTTCGGGAAACACCATATATTTT. Protein product: CASSPGPSGNTIYF. The chain links TRBV5-1 to TRBJ1-3, with a possible D match to TRBD1 (5 bases). Germline CDR1 is SGHRS and CDR2 is YFSETQ. The CDR3 spans 14 residues. V lost 4 bases, J lost 4 bases, and 12 bases lay in between.

The chain is built from TRBV29-1 and TRBJ1-2; tentative D call: TRBD1 (5 bases). The V gene lost 6 bases and the J gene lost 2 bases, with 10 bases spanning the gap. This CDR3 has 12 residues. Germline-derived CDR1 and CDR2 are SQVTM and ANQGSEA. CDR3 amino acids: CSVRTGNYGYTF. The CDR3 nucleotides read TGCAGCGTACGCACAGGAAACTATGGCTACACCTTC.

Only a few counts were recorded for this clone. V usage is TRBV7-6 and J usage is TRBJ2-5, with 15 bases fitting TRBD2. Germline CDR1 is SGHVS and CDR2 is FNYEAQ. V shed 0 bases and J 5 bases; nucleotides not matched to a gene: 7. There are 18 residues in the CDR3. Here the CDR3 DNA reads TGTGCCAGCAGCTTAGCGAGGGGACTAGCGGGAGGAGCGGAGACCCAGTACTTC. Translation gives CASSLARGLAGGAETQYF.

The chain recombines TRBV5-4 with TRBJ2-7; 9 nucleotides align to TRBD1. Germline CDR1 reads SGHNT; CDR2 reads YYREEE (reference sequence). CDR3 size: 14 residues. The V segment lost 2 bases and the J segment 6 bases; nucleotides outside the gene matches: 6. CDR3 in DNA: TGTGCCAGCAGCTTAATCGACAGGGGGAGCGAGCAGTACTTC. It codes for CASSLIDRGSEQYF. Together with reference TRBV5-4 and TRBJ2-7, the CDR3 gives the full variable domain: ETGVTQSPTHLIKTRGQQVTLRCSSQSGHNTVSWYQQALGQGPQFIFQYYREEENGRGNFPPRFSGLQFPNYSSELNVNALELDDSALYLCASSLIDRGSEQYFGPGTRLTVT.

This chain links TRBV5-1 with TRBJ2-1; no definite D call. This CDR3 contains 13 residues. The germline CDR1 and CDR2 sequences are SGHRS and YFSETQ. Trimming removed 3 bases at V and 4 bases at J, with 8 bases between. CDR3 nucleotides: TGCGCCAGCAGCTATCAGAGTTACAATGAGCAGTTCTTC. Translating gives CASSYQSYNEQFF.

The V gene is TRBV6-1, the J gene TRBJ1-5, with 7 positions matching TRBD1. The CDR3 totals 14 residues. With 2 bases clipped from V and 7 bases from J, the junction kept 5 bases outside the gene matches. Germline V CDR1 and CDR2: MNHNS, SASEGT. CDR3 in amino acids: CASSESGGLQPQHF. CDR3 nucleotides: TGTGCCAGCAGTGAATCAGGGGGACTCCAGCCCCAGCATTTT.

V is TRBV5-4 and J is TRBJ2-1; D may be TRBD1 (6 bases). V was pared by 5 bases and J by 0 bases, with 12 bases between. The CDR3 runs to 15 residues. Germline CDR1 and CDR2: SGHNT and YYREEE (reference sequence). CDR3 nucleotides: TGTGCCAGCAGACAGGGAAGCGACTCCTACAATGAGCAGTTCTTC. Protein sequence: CASRQGSDSYNEQFF. The complete variable domain, with remaining parts taken from reference TRBV5-4 and TRBJ2-1, reads ETGVTQSPTHLIKTRGQQVTLRCSSQSGHNTVSWYQQALGQGPQFIFQYYREEENGRGNFPPRFSGLQFPNYSSELNVNALELDDSALYLCASRQGSDSYNEQFFGPGTRLTVL.

V and J are TRBV6-5 and TRBJ2-7; 12 bases agree with TRBD1. CDR1 is MNHEY and CDR2 is SVGAGI in the germline V gene. Trimming cost V 5 bases and J 2 bases; bases outside gene matches: 4. The CDR3 is 15 amino acids. The CDR3 is CASSRGTGGTYEQYF. CDR3 DNA: TGTGCCAGCAGTCGCGGGACAGGGGGCACCTACGAGCAGTACTTC.

The chain joins TRBV28 to TRBJ1-1; the match to TRBD1 covers 8 bases. The CDR3 contains 14 residues. V shed 5 bases and J 6 bases; nucleotides not matched to a gene: 8. Germline V gives CDR1 MDHEN, CDR2 SYDVKM. The CDR3: CASSGTGGKSEAFF. DNA for the CDR3: TGTGCCAGCAGTGGGACAGGAGGTAAGTCTGAAGCTTTCTTT.